This TCR beta chain came from a study of cytomegalovirus exposure and HLA in healthy donors. CDR1 and CDR2 from the germline V gene are MGHRA and YSYEKL. The V segment lost 2 bases and the J segment 0 bases; nucleotides outside the gene matches: 1. CDR3 length: 15 amino acids. Researchers ran the PCR with 60 Vbeta and 13 Jbeta primers. Repertoires were generated with immunoSEQ multiplex PCR, while TCRdb's copy carries only in-frame clones and drops some. Found here are 150,000 to 200,000 clones, 65% to 85% of them singletons; the top ten hold 1.1% to 1.5%. Study conclusions and caveats: Only CMV serostatus was available as immune exposure information. TCR beta V- and J-gene trimming, according to a later analysis, was linked to a missense DCLRE1C variant.

Concerning this clone itself: Its antigen is unidentified.

Donors were ostensibly healthy at sampling, although undocumented immune exposures were probable. The sample taken for sequencing was PBMCs. The clonotype originates from a girl aged 5 to 17 in good health and CMV-seropositive. The chain carries TRBV4-1 and TRBJ1-2; 9 positions agree with TRBD1. The CDR3: CASSQRDRANYGYTF. The CDR3 DNA follows: TGCGCCAGCAGCCAAAGGGACAGGGCTAACTATGGCTACACCTTC.